These 16 T cell receptor beta chains originate from one sample sequenced in a study of blood T cell repertoires in COVID-19. Method: immunoSEQ multiplex PCR; TCRdb's copy keeps in-frame clones and lacks some. The sample lists some 50,000 clones, 83% seen once, with roughly 8% in the top ten. Sequenced material: peripheral blood. These receptors were taken from an older man in a cohort sampled during active COVID-19.

Here the CDR3 reads CASSFHGGGTGELFF. CDR3 nucleotides: TGTGCCAGCAGTTTTCATGGGGGCGGCACCGGGGAGCTGTTTTTT. V usage is TRBV28 and J usage is TRBJ2-2, with a weak D call TRBD1 (6 bases). The germline gives CDR1 MDHEN, CDR2 SYDVKM. The CDR3 is 15 residues long. With 3 bases removed from V and 4 bases from J, the gap between germline ends came to 12 bases.

The V call is TRBV2, the J call TRBJ1-1; 9 positions match TRBD1. This CDR3 has 15 amino acids. CDR1 is SNHLY, CDR2 FYNNEI, per germline. With 5 bases clipped from V and 6 bases from J, the junction kept 10 bases outside the gene matches. CDR3 residues: CASSRGLQGAAEAFF. In DNA, the CDR3 is TGTGCCAGCAGTCGGGGCTTACAGGGGGCGGCTGAAGCTTTCTTT.

The chain recombines TRBV28 with TRBJ2-3; 10 bases are shared with TRBD2. The J segment lost 5 bases and the V segment lost 7 bases, leaving 6 bases of the junction unmatched. Per the germline V gene, CDR1 is MDHEN and CDR2 is SYDVKM. This CDR3 comprises 14 residues. CDR3 sequence reads: CASNQRGGVDTQYF. The CDR3 coding sequence is TGTGCCAGCAACCAGCGGGGGGGCGTAGATACGCAGTATTTT.

The V call is TRBV23-1, the J call TRBJ2-5, with 8 bases that match TRBD2. TRBV23-1 is an ORF; its function is uncertain. V lost 0 bases and J lost 2; bases outside the gene matches: 8. CDR3 length: 17 amino acids. CDR3 in DNA: TGCGCCAGCAGTCAATCAACTAAGCGGGGGCCGCAAGAGACCCAGTACTTC. Encoded protein: CASSQSTKRGPQETQYF.

There are a few counts of this clone. The chain uses TRBV5-4 and TRBJ2-7, with 9 bases aligning to TRBD1. J lost 3 bases, V lost 4 bases, and 5 bases had no gene match. Germline V CDR1 and CDR2: SGHNT, YYREEE (reference sequence). This CDR3 is built from 14 residues. This CDR3 reads CASSPPGQGYEQYF. As DNA, the CDR3 is TGTGCCAGCAGCCCACCGGGACAGGGCTACGAGCAGTACTTC.

This chain uses TRBV2 with TRBJ1-5, with D possibly being TRBD1 (5 bases). V lost 7 bases and J 0 bases, leaving 10 bases between the germline ends. The CDR3 extends over 14 amino acids. Germline CDR1 is SNHLY and CDR2 is FYNNEI. The CDR3 DNA reads as TGTGCCAGCACTCCAGACAGTAGCAATCAGCCCCAGCATTTT. Translation gives CASTPDSSNQPQHF.

This clone was detected a few times. At one boundary the junction diverges from the germline segment, which might be a read error. The chain combines TRBV11-3 with TRBJ2-7; no definite D call. Looked up from germline, CDR1 is SGHNT and CDR2 is YENEEA. The CDR3 has 13 residues. CDR3 sequence: CASSPARSVERYF. CDR3 sequence (DNA): TGTGCCAGCAGCCCCGCCCGGTCAGTCGAGCGGTACTTC.

This chain uses TRBV3-1 (or the pseudogene TRBV3-2) with TRBJ1-3, with a weak D call TRBD1 (6 bases). V was pared by 4 bases and J by 0 bases, with 7 bases between. The CDR3 length is 14 residues. Germline V gives CDR1 LGHDT, CDR2 YNNKEL (reference sequence). The DNA for the CDR3 is TGTGCCAGCAGCCTACAGGGCTCTGGAAACACCATATATTTT. Translation gives CASSLQGSGNTIYF.

This chain uses TRBV2 with TRBJ1-2, with 8 bases lining up with TRBD1. Germline values: CDR1 SNHLY, CDR2 FYNNEI. Trimming at V came to 4 bases and at J to 6 bases, leaving 4 bases not matched to a gene. The CDR3 totals 13 residues. The chain's CDR3 is CASSAGTGHGYTF. The CDR3 nucleotides read TGTGCCAGCAGTGCCGGGACAGGTCATGGCTACACCTTC.

A few counts support this clone. The chain couples TRBV6-2 or TRBV6-3 to TRBJ1-5; the D is unclear. V was trimmed by 1 base and J by 6 bases, leaving 7 bases between them. CDR1 is MNHEY and CDR2 is SVGEGT in the germline V gene. CDR3 length: 13 amino acids. CDR3 bases: TGTGCCAGCAGTTACTTCGGTCTTCAGCCCCAGCATTTT. As protein: CASSYFGLQPQHF.

The rearrangement links TRBV5-1 to TRBJ2-7, with TRBD1 identical over 10 bases. CDR3 size: 15 residues. The germline gives CDR1 SGHRS, CDR2 YFSETQ. Trimming took 0 bases from V and 4 from J; bases not matched to a gene: 4. CDR3 sequence (DNA): TGCGCCAGCAGCTTGGGACCGGGACAGGGGTACGAGCAGTACTTC. Translating it yields CASSLGPGQGYEQYF.

The chain employs TRBV6-2 or TRBV6-3 and TRBJ2-2, with 8 bases identical to TRBD1. CDR3 size: 15 residues. The J segment lost 4 bases and the V segment lost 6 bases, leaving 7 bases of the junction unmatched. Germline assignment: CDR1 MNHEY and CDR2 SVGEGT. CDR3 in amino acids: CASSLLGTGTGELFF. CDR3 sequence (DNA): TGTGCCAGCAGCCTTCTAGGGACAGGCACCGGGGAGCTGTTTTTT.

The V and J genes are TRBV27 and TRBJ1-2; D unresolved. This CDR3 comprises 15 residues. Germline CDR1 MNHEY, CDR2 SMNVEV (reference sequence). V lost 3 bases, J lost 5 bases, and 16 bases lay in between. This chain's CDR3 is CASSLSDPRRYGYTF. Here the CDR3 DNA reads TGTGCCAGCAGTTTGTCGGACCCCCGGAGGTATGGCTACACCTTC.

The rearrangement links TRBV6-5 to TRBJ1-1; the D gene is possibly TRBD1 (5 bases). V was clipped by 6 bases and J by 5 bases, with 10 bases between them. Germline V CDR1 and CDR2: MNHEY, SVGAGI. CDR3 size: 12 residues. This CDR3 reads CASSQGKTEAFF. The CDR3 nucleotides read TGTGCCAGCAGCCAGGGAAAAACTGAAGCTTTCTTT.

The count of this clone is one. This chain joins TRBV5-1 and TRBJ2-5, with 7 bases identical to TRBD1. Germline V lookup: CDR1 SGHRS, CDR2 YFSETQ. Trimming removed 6 bases from V and 2 bases from J; junction bases left unmatched: 4. CDR3 length equals 13 residues. Here the CDR3 reads CASNPGQQETQYF. CDR3 sequence (DNA): TGCGCCAGCAATCCGGGACAGCAAGAGACCCAGTACTTC.

The count of this clone is one. The chain is built from TRBV7-3 and TRBJ2-7; tentatively, D is TRBD2 (6 bases). The CDR3 is 14 residues long. CDR1 is SGHTA and CDR2 is FQGTGA in the germline V gene. Trimming pared 1 base from V and 5 bases from J, leaving 12 bases between. CDR3 sequence (DNA): TGTGCCAGCAGCTTAAGGGGAGGTGGTGACGAGCAGTACTTC. As protein: CASSLRGGGDEQYF.